The clone carrying this TCR beta chain was picked up many times. CDR3 length equals 13 residues. V lost 0 bases, J lost 4 bases, and 4 bases lay in between. Noted time point: persistent/refractory GD, antithyroid drugs over 5 years with positive TRAb. RNA extracted from PBMCs served as the sequencing template. This record comes from a study of regulatory T cells in long-lasting Graves disease. Arm-PCR of CDR3 regions and iRepertoire HTBI primers were the basis on which TCR beta libraries were built. TCRdb independently ran MiXCR on the multiplex PCR reads; one entry per CDR3 protein. The table lists about 400,000 distinct CDR3 sequences, less than 25% of them singletons.

V usage is TRBV12-3 or TRBV12-4 and J usage is TRBJ1-5, with D unresolved. The TCR originated in a female donor with Graves disease. The specimen comprised peripheral blood mononuclear cells (PBMCs), sampled when the disease was refractory, from a patient treated with antithyroid drugs. The CDR3 nucleotides read TGTGCCAGCAGTTTAGCAGCGAATCAGCCCCAGCATTTT. Its protein is CASSLAANQPQHF.